The present T cell receptor (beta chain) was sequenced within a study of T cell changes during pregnancy in multiple sclerosis. V dropped 7 bases and J dropped 7; count of bases not matched to a gene: 8. This CDR3 contains 14 residues. Germline CDR1 and CDR2: SQVTM and ANQGSEA. Libraries were prepared by immunoSEQ multiplex PCR; TCRdb keeps only in-frame clonotypes and omits some of them. Here the sample spans approximately 48,000 clones, more than 90% being singletons. The source material was CD8+ T cells from peripheral blood mononuclear cells, sampled after pregnancy. V and J are TRBV29-1 and TRBJ2-1, with 12 bases that match TRBD2. This clonotype was obtained from a female donor with multiple sclerosis, enrolled in a pregnancy study. CDR3 coding DNA: TGCAGCGCCTATGGACTAGCGGGACTGAATGAGCAGTTCTTC. The encoded protein is CSAYGLAGLNEQFF.